This is a list of T cell receptor beta chains from one sample in a study of blood T cell repertoires in COVID-19. The protocol was immunoSEQ multiplex PCR, while the TCRdb copy is restricted to in-frame clones and leaves out a portion. The sample contains hundreds of thousands of clones, around 80% of which appear only once. Sequenced input: peripheral blood. The origin of the receptors is a man aged 30 to 45 with active or convalescent COVID-19. The CDR3 runs from the conserved cysteine through the conserved F or W. D genes are given only for firm matches. Some rows have no size entry. The others give once, few or many, or a class for an expanded clone.

D gene	clone size	V gene	J gene	CDR3 protein	CDR3 DNA
-	-	TRBV5-1	TRBJ1-4	CASSLDEKLFF	TGCGCCAGCAGCCTTGATGAAAAACTGTTTTTT
-	few	TRBV4-1	TRBJ1-1	CASSRGGLVRLNTEAFF	TGCGCCAGCAGCCGAGGGGGTTTGGTTCGGTTGAACACTGAAGCTTTCTTT
-	-	TRBV28	TRBJ2-5	CASSSSGWQQETQYF	TGTGCCAGCAGCTCCTCAGGGTGGCAGCAAGAGACCCAGTACTTC
TRBD1	-	TRBV7-2	TRBJ2-7	CASSRQGTYEQYF	TGTGCCAGCAGCCGACAGGGAACCTACGAGCAGTACTTC
-	-	TRBV4-2	TRBJ2-1	CASSRGLSGNEQFF	TGTGCCAGCAGCCGGGGGCTTAGTGGAAATGAGCAGTTCTTC
-	-	TRBV7-2	TRBJ2-7	CASSLTDGVGEQYF	TGTGCCAGCAGCCTAACGGACGGGGTGGGCGAGCAGTACTTC
TRBD1	-	TRBV18	TRBJ1-1	CASSPLETGDRAFF	TGTGCCAGCTCACCATTAGAGACAGGGGATAGAGCTTTCTTT
-	-	TRBV9	TRBJ2-3	CASSVGQGGTDTQYF	TGTGCCAGCAGCGTAGGGCAGGGAGGAACAGATACGCAGTATTTT
TRBD2	once	TRBV19	TRBJ2-7	CASRKSYGTSGYEQYF	TGTGCCAGTAGGAAAAGCTACGGGACTAGCGGTTACGAGCAGTACTTC
-	-	TRBV5-6	TRBJ2-7	CASSSQTRFYEQYF	TGTGCCAGCAGCTCGCAGACTCGATTCTACGAGCAGTACTTC
-	-	TRBV5-4	TRBJ1-6	CASSRNTATNSPLHF	TGTGCCAGCAGCCGAAATACAGCTACTAATTCACCCCTCCACTTT
TRBD2	-	TRBV29-1	TRBJ2-1	CSVVGTSKSYNEQFF	TGCAGCGTTGTCGGGACTAGTAAATCGTACAATGAGCAGTTCTTC
-	-	TRBV6-5	TRBJ1-2	CASRLTESYGYTF	TGTGCCAGCAGACTGACGGAGTCCTATGGCTACACCTTC
-	-	TRBV6-5	TRBJ2-1	CASSYSGLASEQFF	TGTGCCAGCAGTTACTCGGGCCTAGCTAGCGAGCAGTTCTTC
TRBD1	-	TRBV19	TRBJ2-1	CASSPQGQGYNEQFF	TGTGCCAGTAGTCCCCAGGGACAGGGCTACAATGAGCAGTTCTTC
TRBD2	-	TRBV5-1	TRBJ2-5	CASSLGGLAGGQETQYF	TGCGCCAGCAGCTTGGGCGGACTAGCGGGGGGCCAAGAGACCCAGTACTTC
TRBD2	-	TRBV7-9	TRBJ2-2	CASSSPLAGETGELFF	TGTGCCAGCAGCTCCCCGCTAGCGGGGGAAACCGGGGAGCTGTTTTTT
-	-	TRBV15	TRBJ2-7	CATSREAGKQYF	TGTGCCACCAGCAGAGAGGCGGGCAAGCAGTACTTC
TRBD2	-	TRBV4-3	TRBJ2-5	CASSRTSGGLPQETQYF	TGCGCCAGCAGCCGGACTAGCGGGGGCCTACCCCAAGAGACCCAGTACTTC
TRBD2	few	TRBV7-2	TRBJ2-1	CASSSRTSANNEQFF	TGTGCCAGCAGCTCACGGACTAGCGCCAACAATGAGCAGTTCTTC
-	-	TRBV4-2	TRBJ2-6	CASSRTGSGANVLTF	TGTGCCAGCAGCCGAACAGGGTCGGGGGCCAACGTCCTGACTTTC
-	-	TRBV7-8	TRBJ1-6	CASSPTESSYNSPLHF	TGTGCCAGCAGCCCGACTGAGAGCTCCTATAATTCACCCCTCCACTTT
-	once	TRBV9	TRBJ1-1	CASSAGYTEAFF	TGTGCCAGCAGCGCAGGGTACACTGAAGCTTTCTTT
TRBD1	-	TRBV10-3	TRBJ1-2	CAISDPPGQGSSGYTF	TGTGCCATCAGTGACCCCCCGGGACAGGGTTCTTCTGGCTACACCTTC
-	few	TRBV28	TRBJ2-2	CASSSTGELFF	TGTGCCAGCAGTTCTACCGGGGAGCTGTTTTTT
TRBD2	once	TRBV28	TRBJ2-7	CASTPRAGVYEQYF	TGTGCCAGCACCCCCCGAGCGGGAGTCTACGAGCAGTACTTC
-	-	TRBV7-9	TRBJ1-1	CASSPRRDGYTEAFF	TGTGCCAGCAGCCCCCGGAGGGATGGGTACACTGAAGCTTTCTTT
TRBD1	-	TRBV2	TRBJ2-2	CAASTTGGIGELFF	TGTGCAGCCAGCACCACAGGGGGGATCGGGGAGCTGTTTTTT
-	once	TRBV2	TRBJ2-3	CASSVNSDTQYF	TGTGCCAGCAGTGTTAATTCAGATACGCAGTATTTT
-	-	TRBV29-1	TRBJ2-7	CSVEGRGVTEQYF	TGCAGCGTTGAGGGCAGGGGGGTCACAGAGCAGTACTTC
TRBD2	-	TRBV27	TRBJ2-7	CASSPRTSGGWNRYEQYF	TGTGCCAGCAGTCCCAGGACTAGCGGGGGGTGGAATCGGTACGAGCAGTACTTC
TRBD1	few	TRBV18	TRBJ1-6	CASSQNPGQGNSPLHF	TGTGCCAGCTCACAGAACCCGGGACAGGGTAATTCACCCCTCCACTTT
-	-	TRBV2	TRBJ2-3	CASSPGRRGTQYF	TGTGCCAGCAGTCCCGGAAGAAGAGGTACGCAGTATTTT
-	-	TRBV11-2	TRBJ2-7	CASSLTDRPYEQYF	TGTGCCAGCAGCTTAACAGACCGACCCTACGAGCAGTACTTC
TRBD1	-	TRBV24-1	TRBJ2-5	CATSDPTGGQETQYF	TGTGCCACCAGTGATCCGACAGGGGGCCAAGAGACCCAGTACTTC
-	few	TRBV28	TRBJ1-2	CASSLPRGNYGYTF	TGTGCCAGCAGTTTGCCCAGGGGTAACTATGGCTACACCTTC
-	-	TRBV25-1	TRBJ2-1	CASRDKDRNNEQFF	TGTGCCAGCAGGGATAAAGACAGAAACAATGAGCAGTTCTTC
-	once	TRBV10-3	TRBJ2-1	CAISEWRKGDEQFF	TGTGCCATCAGTGAGTGGAGGAAGGGCGATGAGCAGTTCTTC
TRBD1	-	TRBV25-1	TRBJ1-4	CASSAPGGTEKLFF	TGTGCCAGCAGTGCCCCAGGGGGGACTGAAAAACTGTTTTTT
-	-	TRBV6-2/TRBV6-3	TRBJ2-7	CASSYSAGLSYEQYF	TGTGCCAGCAGTTACTCGGCAGGGTTATCCTACGAGCAGTACTTC
TRBD2	-	TRBV6-4	TRBJ2-3	CASSDSSGGADTQYF	TGTGCCAGCAGTGACTCTAGCGGGGGGGCAGATACGCAGTATTTT
-	-	TRBV30	TRBJ1-1	CAHGPTGLNTEAFF	TGTGCCCACGGCCCGACAGGACTGAACACTGAAGCTTTCTTT
TRBD1	-	TRBV27	TRBJ1-1	CASGWTGMNTEAFF	TGTGCCAGCGGATGGACAGGAATGAACACTGAAGCTTTCTTT
TRBD1	-	TRBV19	TRBJ1-1	CASTPPGTGNTEAFF	TGTGCCAGTACTCCCCCCGGGACAGGGAACACTGAAGCTTTCTTT
-	-	TRBV7-9	TRBJ2-7	CASSSHSLSSYEQYF	TGTGCCAGCAGCTCCCACTCGCTGAGCTCCTACGAGCAGTACTTC
-	-	TRBV4-3	TRBJ1-2	CASSPHLGGSVFGGYTF	TGCGCCAGCAGCCCCCACTTAGGGGGATCGGTTTTCGGGGGCTACACCTTC
-	-	TRBV6-2/TRBV6-3	TRBJ2-7	CASSPRAGVNEQYF	TGTGCCAGCAGCCCCCGGGCAGGGGTGAACGAGCAGTACTTC
TRBD1	-	TRBV6-5	TRBJ1-4	CASRLRDRVEKLFF	TGTGCCAGCAGACTCCGGGACAGGGTTGAAAAACTGTTTTTT
-	-	TRBV4-3	TRBJ1-5	CASSQELEQGNQPQHF	TGCGCCAGCAGCCAAGAACTTGAACAGGGCAATCAGCCCCAGCATTTT
TRBD1	-	TRBV12-5	TRBJ2-2	CASGSGQGSSGELFF	TGTGCTAGTGGCTCCGGACAGGGATCATCTGGGGAGCTGTTTTTT
-	-	TRBV6-6	TRBJ1-4	CASSYRGGTTNEKLFF	TGTGCCAGCAGTTACCGGGGGGGCACAACTAATGAAAAACTGTTTTTT
TRBD2	-	TRBV19	TRBJ2-7	CASSRGGNYEQYF	TGTGCCAGTAGCCGGGGGGGAAATTACGAGCAGTACTTC
TRBD2	-	TRBV19	TRBJ2-3	CATRPLAASSTDTQYF	TGTGCCACCCGCCCTCTAGCGGCCAGTAGCACAGATACGCAGTATTTT
-	-	TRBV30	TRBJ2-3	CAWSRDTTDTQYF	TGTGCCTGGTCCCGGGACACCACAGATACGCAGTATTTT
TRBD2	once	TRBV9	TRBJ2-6	CASMGGPNVLTF	TGTGCCAGCATGGGAGGGCCCAACGTCCTGACTTTC
-	once	TRBV29-1	TRBJ2-7	CSVTRVSNEQYF	TGCAGCGTCACGAGGGTCTCCAACGAGCAGTACTTC
TRBD1	-	TRBV6-5	TRBJ1-2	CASSSPDRGNYGYTF	TGTGCCAGCAGCTCCCCGGACAGGGGTAACTATGGCTACACCTTC
-	-	TRBV6-1	TRBJ1-2	CASREVSRGYTF	TGTGCCAGCAGGGAAGTATCCCGGGGCTACACCTTC
-	-	TRBV30	TRBJ1-2	CAWSNRYGYTF	TGTGCCTGGAGTAATCGGTATGGCTACACCTTC
-	-	TRBV7-9	TRBJ1-2	CASRPPEGRRIGYTF	TGTGCCAGCAGGCCCCCGGAGGGGCGCAGAATTGGCTACACCTTC